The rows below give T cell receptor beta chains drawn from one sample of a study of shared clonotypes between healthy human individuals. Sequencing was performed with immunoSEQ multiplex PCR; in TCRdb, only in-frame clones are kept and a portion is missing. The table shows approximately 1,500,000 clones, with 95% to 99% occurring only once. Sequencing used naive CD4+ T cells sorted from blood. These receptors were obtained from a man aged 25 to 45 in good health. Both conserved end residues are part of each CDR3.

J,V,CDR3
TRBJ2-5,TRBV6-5,CASSYPRGTHQETQYF
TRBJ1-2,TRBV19,CASSQSWDDYGYTF
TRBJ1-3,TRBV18,CASSPFTNSGNTIYF
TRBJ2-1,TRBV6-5,CASSYSGQGFNEQFF
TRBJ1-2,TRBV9,CASSVGTGLDGYTF
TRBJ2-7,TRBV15,CATSSRDSYEQYF
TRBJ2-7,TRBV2,CASSYLVREEYF
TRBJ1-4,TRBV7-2,CASSSDIAQGTNEKLFF
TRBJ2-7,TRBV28,CASSFPGGAYEQYF
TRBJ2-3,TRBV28,CASSSQGLDTQYF
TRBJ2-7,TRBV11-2,CASSLDRHSTF